What follows is one TCR beta chain and its context. This sample was included in a study of blood T cell repertoires in COVID-19. Overall study: COVID-19 samples collected from the United States, Italy and Spain covered acute and convalescent phases. T cells, B-cell-depleted T cells, or PBMCs supplied cDNA or gDNA.

Germline-derived CDR1 and CDR2 are SGHAT and FQNNGV. V was clipped by 0 bases and J by 2 bases, with 11 bases between them. This CDR3 spans 15 amino acids. In the original processing: Reference gene primers were amplified, and this amplification served to estimate nucleated cell counts. Sequenced by immunoSEQ multiplex PCR; TCRdb stores in-frame clones only, minus some. V and J calls and clone size are given by that table; D and trimming were obtained from the DNA. This sample yields 140,000 to 150,000 clones, of which about 80% are seen a single time; 44% belongs to the top ten. The sample comprised peripheral blood. The rearrangement joins TRBV11-2 to TRBJ2-7; the D gene is possibly TRBD1 (7 bases). The receptor comes from a human donor in a cohort sampled during active COVID-19. The CDR3: CASSLDSGGTYEQYF. DNA of the CDR3: TGTGCCAGCAGCTTAGATTCAGGGGGGACCTACGAGCAGTACTTC.